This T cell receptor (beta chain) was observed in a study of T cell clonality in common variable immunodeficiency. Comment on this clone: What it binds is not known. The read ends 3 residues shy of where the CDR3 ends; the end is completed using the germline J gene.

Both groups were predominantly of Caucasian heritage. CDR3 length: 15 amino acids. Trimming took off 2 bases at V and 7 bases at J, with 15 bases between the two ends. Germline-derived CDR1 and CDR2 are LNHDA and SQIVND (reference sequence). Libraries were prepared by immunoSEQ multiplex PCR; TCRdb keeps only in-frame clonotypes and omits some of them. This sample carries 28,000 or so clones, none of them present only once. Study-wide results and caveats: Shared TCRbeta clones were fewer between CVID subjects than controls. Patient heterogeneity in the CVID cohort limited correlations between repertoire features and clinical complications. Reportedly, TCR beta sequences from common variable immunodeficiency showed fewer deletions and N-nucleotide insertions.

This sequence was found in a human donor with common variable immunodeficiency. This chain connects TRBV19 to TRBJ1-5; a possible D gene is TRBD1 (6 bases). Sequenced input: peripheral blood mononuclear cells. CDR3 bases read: TGTGCCAGTAGTATACGTCAGGGGCTGGGGCAGCCC. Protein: CASSIRQGLGQP. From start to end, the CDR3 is CASSIRQGLGQPQHF.